Listed below are T cell receptor beta chains from one sample, sequenced in a study of blood T cell repertoires in COVID-19. Only in-frame clones appear in the TCRdb table, and some are missing; sequencing was by immunoSEQ multiplex PCR. The data show 150,000 or so clones, with 75% to 85% seen just once and approximately 10% held by the top ten. The sample consisted of peripheral blood. The receptor source for this set is a human donor in a cohort sampled during active COVID-19. Each CDR3 is given with its conserved first and last residue. Each record gives: J gene, V gene, CDR3 protein.

j_call: TRBJ2-7
v_call: TRBV5-1
cdr3_aa: CASSLAGEQYF

j_call: TRBJ2-5
v_call: TRBV7-8
cdr3_aa: CASTPGTSGRAGETQYF

j_call: TRBJ1-5
v_call: TRBV7-6
cdr3_aa: CASSLGTGGGEPQHF

j_call: TRBJ2-3
v_call: TRBV10-3
cdr3_aa: CAISEFGTSGADTQYF

j_call: TRBJ2-7
v_call: TRBV12-5
cdr3_aa: CASGEAGGAYEQYF

j_call: TRBJ2-1
v_call: TRBV6-5
cdr3_aa: CASSYETGSGNEQFF

j_call: TRBJ2-7
v_call: TRBV7-2
cdr3_aa: CASSRRDRGYEQYF

j_call: TRBJ2-3
v_call: TRBV19
cdr3_aa: CASSILGGGGTDTQYF

j_call: TRBJ1-1
v_call: TRBV28
cdr3_aa: CASSLPGTGVTAFF

j_call: TRBJ1-6
v_call: TRBV5-1
cdr3_aa: CASSLDGDKVFSPLHF

j_call: TRBJ1-4
v_call: TRBV28
cdr3_aa: CASSLHFLGHDATNEKLFF

j_call: TRBJ2-3
v_call: TRBV11-2
cdr3_aa: CASSSGVSSTDTQYF

j_call: TRBJ2-7
v_call: TRBV29-1
cdr3_aa: CSVEWVGAGEQYF

j_call: TRBJ1-5
v_call: TRBV6-5
cdr3_aa: CASSRGSSGQPQHF

j_call: TRBJ1-2
v_call: TRBV25-1
cdr3_aa: CASSESGVNGYTF

j_call: TRBJ1-1
v_call: TRBV18
cdr3_aa: CASAPQRLNTEAFF

j_call: TRBJ2-5
v_call: TRBV2
cdr3_aa: CASRIGFQETQYF

j_call: TRBJ1-1
v_call: TRBV3-1/TRBV3-2
cdr3_aa: CASSQDWRDLSHGMNTEAFF

j_call: TRBJ1-6
v_call: TRBV6-6
cdr3_aa: CASSATAGSPLHF

j_call: TRBJ2-1
v_call: TRBV4-1
cdr3_aa: CASSQDIAGTYNEQFF

j_call: TRBJ1-2
v_call: TRBV29-1
cdr3_aa: CSVRTSTGGAGYTF

j_call: TRBJ2-1
v_call: TRBV9
cdr3_aa: CASSGSIGGDNEQFF

j_call: TRBJ1-4
v_call: TRBV30
cdr3_aa: CAWRKGGRDEKLFF

j_call: TRBJ1-1
v_call: TRBV2
cdr3_aa: CASSLDRMLMNTEAFF

j_call: TRBJ2-5
v_call: TRBV6-2/TRBV6-3
cdr3_aa: CASSSREAVETQYF

j_call: TRBJ1-2
v_call: TRBV19
cdr3_aa: CASNTIGDYGYTF

j_call: TRBJ2-5
v_call: TRBV11-2
cdr3_aa: CASSQTSGRDETQYF

j_call: TRBJ1-1
v_call: TRBV7-3
cdr3_aa: CASSYGQGNTEAFF

j_call: TRBJ2-3
v_call: TRBV18
cdr3_aa: CASSPRGGSTDTQYF

j_call: TRBJ2-1
v_call: TRBV9
cdr3_aa: CASSVSGRDNEQFF

j_call: TRBJ1-2
v_call: TRBV19
cdr3_aa: CASSIAAGFYGYTF

j_call: TRBJ2-5
v_call: TRBV6-5
cdr3_aa: CASSTYFGVQETQYF

j_call: TRBJ1-2
v_call: TRBV7-2
cdr3_aa: CASSLAANYGYTF

j_call: TRBJ1-1
v_call: TRBV28
cdr3_aa: CGSRGHGNTEAFF

j_call: TRBJ2-3
v_call: TRBV15
cdr3_aa: CATSRSPSGEDTQYF

j_call: TRBJ2-2
v_call: TRBV11-2
cdr3_aa: CASGSWSRGSGELFF

j_call: TRBJ1-5
v_call: TRBV28
cdr3_aa: CASSPPTEFNQPQHF

j_call: TRBJ2-5
v_call: TRBV11-2
cdr3_aa: CASSYEGTSGGETQYF

j_call: TRBJ2-5
v_call: TRBV14
cdr3_aa: CASSQYGLAQETQYF

j_call: TRBJ2-7
v_call: TRBV3-1/TRBV3-2
cdr3_aa: CASSQGYYEQYF

j_call: TRBJ1-1
v_call: TRBV7-9
cdr3_aa: CASVGDTEAFF

j_call: TRBJ1-5
v_call: TRBV19
cdr3_aa: CASSIPSEVPQHF

j_call: TRBJ1-5
v_call: TRBV2
cdr3_aa: CASSAGGRQPQHF

j_call: TRBJ2-3
v_call: TRBV19
cdr3_aa: CTSSVSVLAGGNTQYF

j_call: TRBJ2-7
v_call: TRBV7-9
cdr3_aa: CASSLAPGEQYF

j_call: TRBJ1-6
v_call: TRBV5-1
cdr3_aa: CASSLQGSGNSPLHF

j_call: TRBJ1-6
v_call: TRBV30
cdr3_aa: CAWSVRGSGDNSPLHF

j_call: TRBJ1-2
v_call: TRBV24-1
cdr3_aa: CATSDRQGDNYGYTF

j_call: TRBJ1-1
v_call: TRBV7-9
cdr3_aa: CASSLGGGGDTEAFF

j_call: TRBJ1-1
v_call: TRBV5-5
cdr3_aa: CASGGQKNTEAFF